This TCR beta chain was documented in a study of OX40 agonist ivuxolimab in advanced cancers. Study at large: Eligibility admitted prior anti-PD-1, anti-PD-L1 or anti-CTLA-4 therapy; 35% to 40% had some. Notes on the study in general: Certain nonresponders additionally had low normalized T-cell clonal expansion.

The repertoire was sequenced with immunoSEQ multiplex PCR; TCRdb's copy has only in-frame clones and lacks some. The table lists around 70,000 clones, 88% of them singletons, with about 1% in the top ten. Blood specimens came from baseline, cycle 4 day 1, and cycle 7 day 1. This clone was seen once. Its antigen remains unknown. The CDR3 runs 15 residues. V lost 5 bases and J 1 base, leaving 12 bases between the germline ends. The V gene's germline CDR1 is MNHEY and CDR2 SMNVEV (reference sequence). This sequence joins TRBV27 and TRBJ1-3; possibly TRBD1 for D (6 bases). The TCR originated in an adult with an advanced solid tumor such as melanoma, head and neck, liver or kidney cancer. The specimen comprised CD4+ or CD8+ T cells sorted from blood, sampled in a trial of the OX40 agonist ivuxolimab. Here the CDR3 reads CASSASRGSGNTIYF. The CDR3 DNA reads TGTGCCAGCAGTGCCTCCAGGGGTTCTGGAAACACCATATATTTT.